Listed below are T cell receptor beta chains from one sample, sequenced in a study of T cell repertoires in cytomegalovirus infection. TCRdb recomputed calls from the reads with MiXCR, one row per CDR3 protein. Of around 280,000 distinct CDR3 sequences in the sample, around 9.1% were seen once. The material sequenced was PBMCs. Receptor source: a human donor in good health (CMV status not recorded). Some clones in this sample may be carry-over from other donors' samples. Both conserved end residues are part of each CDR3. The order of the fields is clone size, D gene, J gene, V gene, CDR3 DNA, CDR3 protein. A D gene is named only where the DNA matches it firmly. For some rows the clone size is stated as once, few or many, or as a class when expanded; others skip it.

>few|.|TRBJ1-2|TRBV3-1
TGTGCCAGCAGCCAAGAGTCAGTAGCTAACTATGGCTACACCTTC
CASSQESVANYGYTF
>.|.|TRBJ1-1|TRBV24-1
TGTGCCACCAGTGATAGGGACAATGGCCTGAACACTGAAGCTTTCTTT
CATSDRDNGLNTEAFF
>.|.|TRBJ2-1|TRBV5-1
TGCGCCAGCATGGAGGCCCCGGGGGCTTATATTGAGCAGTTCTTC
CASMEAPGAYIEQFF
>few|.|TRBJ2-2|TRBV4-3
TGCGCCAGCAGCCAAGATACTCGGGGGACCGGGGAGCTGTTTTTT
CASSQDTRGTGELFF
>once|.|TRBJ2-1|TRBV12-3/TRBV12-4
TGTGCCAGCAGCCCCGGCGACAACAATGAGCAGTTCTTC
CASSPGDNNEQFF
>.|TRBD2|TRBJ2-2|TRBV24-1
TGTGCCACCAGTGACGCGGGAGGAGTCGACACCGGGGAGCTGTTTTTT
CATSDAGGVDTGELFF
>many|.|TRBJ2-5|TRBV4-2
TGTGCCAGCAGCCAAGATAGGCAGAGGGTGGAGACCCAGTACTTC
CASSQDRQRVETQYF
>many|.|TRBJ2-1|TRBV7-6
TGTGCCAGCAGCGCGAGCAGGGCACACAATGAGCAGTTCTTC
CASSASRAHNEQFF
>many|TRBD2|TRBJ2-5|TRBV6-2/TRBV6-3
TGTGCCAGCAGTCCCAGCGGGGGGATCGGAGAGACCCAGTACTTC
CASSPSGGIGETQYF
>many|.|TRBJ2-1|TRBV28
TGTGCCAGCCTGGACACATCCTCCTACAATGAGCAGTTCTTC
CASLDTSSYNEQFF
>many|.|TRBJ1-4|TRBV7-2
TGTGCCAGCGCACAGGGTCTTTGGGAAAAACTGTTTTTT
CASAQGLWEKLFF
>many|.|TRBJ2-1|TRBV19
TGTGCCAGTAGTATAGTATGGGGAGTTTCGGATCAAGAGCAGTTCTTC
CASSIVWGVSDQEQFF
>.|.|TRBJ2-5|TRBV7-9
TGTGCCAGCAGAGCTAGAGCCGGGAACCAAGAGACCCAGTACTTC
CASRARAGNQETQYF
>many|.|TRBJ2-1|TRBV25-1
TGTGCCAGCAGTGAATGGGAAACGGCACTAGATCACAATGAGCAGTTCTTC
CASSEWETALDHNEQFF
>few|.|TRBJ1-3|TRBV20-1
TGCAGTGCTAGAGATGGGGGGGACGGAAACACCATATATTTT
CSARDGGDGNTIYF
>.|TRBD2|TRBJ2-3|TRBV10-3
TGTGCCATCACTGGGACTAGCGGGGGCCGCACAGATACGCAGTATTTT
CAITGTSGGRTDTQYF
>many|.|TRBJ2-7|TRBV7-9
TGTGCCTGGGATGGGGGGTCTTCCGAGCAGTACTTC
CAWDGGSSEQYF
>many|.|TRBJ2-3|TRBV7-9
TGTGCCAGCAGCTTACCCCGGCCCGGGGAAAGCACAGATACGCAGTATTTT
CASSLPRPGESTDTQYF
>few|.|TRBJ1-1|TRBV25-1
TGTGCCAGCAGTGAAGTAACAGGGCCTACTGAAGCTTTCTTT
CASSEVTGPTEAFF
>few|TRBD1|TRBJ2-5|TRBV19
TGTGCCAGTCCCAGCGGGGACAGGGGGGAATACCAAGAGACCCAGTACTTC
CASPSGDRGEYQETQYF
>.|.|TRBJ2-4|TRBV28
TGTGCCAGCCGACTTAACGAAAACATTCAGTACTTC
CASRLNENIQYF
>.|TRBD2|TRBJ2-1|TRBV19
TGTGCCAGTAGTATCGGGCTAGCGGGCTTCAATGAGCAGTTCTTC
CASSIGLAGFNEQFF
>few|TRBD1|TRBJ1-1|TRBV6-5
TGTGCCAGCAAAGGCCCCCGGGACAGGAACACTGAAGCTTTCTTT
CASKGPRDRNTEAFF
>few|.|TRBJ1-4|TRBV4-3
TGCGCCAGCAGCCAAGGCGACACAACTAATGAAAAACTGTTTTTT
CASSQGDTTNEKLFF
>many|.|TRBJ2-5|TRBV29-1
TGCAGCGTTGGGCCAGTACTGCAAGAGACCCAGTACTTC
CSVGPVLQETQYF
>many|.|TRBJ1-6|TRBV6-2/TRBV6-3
TGTGCCAGCAGTCGCTACGGGGGGAATTCACCCCTCCACTTT
CASSRYGGNSPLHF
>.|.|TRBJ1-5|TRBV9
TGTGCCAGCACCCCAGGGGATGGCAATCAGCCCCAGCATTTT
CASTPGDGNQPQHF
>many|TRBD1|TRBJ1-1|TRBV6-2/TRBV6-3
TGTGCCAGCAGCCTCTCAGGGGGAGGCACTGAAGCTTTCTTT
CASSLSGGGTEAFF
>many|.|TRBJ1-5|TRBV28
TGTGCCAGCAGCCTTTCAGCAGCCCAGCATTTT
CASSLSAAQHF
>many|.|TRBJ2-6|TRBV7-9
TGTGCCAGCAGCACCGGGACCTCAGGGGCCAACGTCCTGACTTTC
CASSTGTSGANVLTF
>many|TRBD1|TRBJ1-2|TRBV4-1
TGCGCCAGCAGCCAAGAACGTTCGGACAGGGTTTTAGGCTACACCTTC
CASSQERSDRVLGYTF
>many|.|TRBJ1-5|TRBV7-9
TGTGCCAGCAGCCTTGGAGATTATAGCAATCAGCCCCAGCATTTT
CASSLGDYSNQPQHF
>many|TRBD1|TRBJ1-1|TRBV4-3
TGCGCCAGCAGCCAGGGGACAGGGAGCAACACTGAAGCTTTCTTT
CASSQGTGSNTEAFF
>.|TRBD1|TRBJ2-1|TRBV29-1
TGCAGCGTTGGGCGGGGACAGGCGCAGTTCTTC
CSVGRGQAQFF
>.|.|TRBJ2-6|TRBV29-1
TGCAGCGTTGACGGACAGCGTAGCTCTGGGGCCAACGTCCTGACTTTC
CSVDGQRSSGANVLTF
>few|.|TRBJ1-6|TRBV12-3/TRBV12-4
TGTGCCAGCACCATCGGGAATTCACCCCTCCACTTT
CASTIGNSPLHF
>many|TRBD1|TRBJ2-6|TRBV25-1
TGTGCCAGCAGTGCCATCGATCCTGGACAGGTGGTTGGGGCCAACGTCCTGACTTTC
CASSAIDPGQVVGANVLTF
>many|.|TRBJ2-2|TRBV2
TGTGCCAGCAGGATAGGTGGAGCGAACACCGGGGAGCTGTTTTTT
CASRIGGANTGELFF
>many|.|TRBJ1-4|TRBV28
TGTGCCAGCTCGGGGGGCGACCTCGATGAAAAACTGTTTTTT
CASSGGDLDEKLFF
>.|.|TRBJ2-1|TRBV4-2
TGTGCCAGCAGCCAAGGACACTTATTGAGCTCCTACAATGAGCAGTTCTTC
CASSQGHLLSSYNEQFF
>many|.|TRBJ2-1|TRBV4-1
TGCGCCAGCAGCCAAGATCCAGGTCGAGGGGGGGCCAGCAATGAGCAGTTCTTC
CASSQDPGRGGASNEQFF
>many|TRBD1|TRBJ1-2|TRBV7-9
TGTGCCAGCAGCCCTTCAGGGACAGGGTGGGCCTATGGCTACACCTTC
CASSPSGTGWAYGYTF
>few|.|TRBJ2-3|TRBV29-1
TGCAGCGTCCTCGGGACCCTTGGGTCAGATACGCAGTATTTT
CSVLGTLGSDTQYF
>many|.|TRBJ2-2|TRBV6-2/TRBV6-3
TGTGCCAGCATCCGGGACACCTACACCGGGGAGCTGTTTTTT
CASIRDTYTGELFF
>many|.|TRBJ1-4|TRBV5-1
TGCGCCAGCAGCTTGAGGTCAACTAATGAAAAACTGTTTTTT
CASSLRSTNEKLFF
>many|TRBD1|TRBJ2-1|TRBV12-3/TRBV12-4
TGTGCCAGCAGTTATGGGACAGCAAAATACAATGAGCAGTTCTTC
CASSYGTAKYNEQFF
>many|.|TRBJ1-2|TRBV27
TGTGCCAGCAGTCCTGGATACAGGCCTTATGGCTACACCTTC
CASSPGYRPYGYTF
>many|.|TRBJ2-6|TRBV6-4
TGTGCCAGCAGTCAATGGGGTTCTGGGGCCAACGTCCTGACTTTC
CASSQWGSGANVLTF
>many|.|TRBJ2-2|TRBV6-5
TGTGCCAGCAGTTACTCGAAGCCCCACCTACATAACACCGGGGAGCTGTTTTTT
CASSYSKPHLHNTGELFF
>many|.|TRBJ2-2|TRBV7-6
TGTGCCAGCAGCTACGGACAGTTTACCGGGGAGCTGTTTTTT
CASSYGQFTGELFF
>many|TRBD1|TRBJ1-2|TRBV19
TGTGCCAGTACCCGGACAGGCGCTAACTATGGCTACACCTTC
CASTRTGANYGYTF
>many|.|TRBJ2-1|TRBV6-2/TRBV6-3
TGTGCCAGCAGTACCACCTCCGGGACGCACTCCTACAATGAGCAGTTCTTC
CASSTTSGTHSYNEQFF
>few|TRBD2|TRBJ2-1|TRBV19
TGTGCCAGTAGTGCGGGACTAGCGTACTCCTACAATGAGCAGTTCTTC
CASSAGLAYSYNEQFF
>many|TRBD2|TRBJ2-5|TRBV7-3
TGTGCCAGCAGCTTAAACAGCGGGGGGGCCCCAGAGACCCAGTACTTC
CASSLNSGGAPETQYF
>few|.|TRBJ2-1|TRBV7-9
TGTGCCAGCAGCTCCGACAGGGAGGCGAATGAGCAGTTCTTC
CASSSDREANEQFF
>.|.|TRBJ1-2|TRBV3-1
TGTGCCAGCAGCCAACGACAGTCCTATGGCTACACCTTC
CASSQRQSYGYTF
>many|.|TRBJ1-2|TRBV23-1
TGCGCCAGCAGTCAAGCACTTGGACAGCCGAACTATGGCTACACCTTC
CASSQALGQPNYGYTF
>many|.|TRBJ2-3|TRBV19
TGTGCCAGTAGTATGGCCGGGCAAGGATGGGATTCGCAGTATTTT
CASSMAGQGWDSQYF
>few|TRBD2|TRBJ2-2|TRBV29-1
TGCAGCGTTGGTTCGGGACTAGCTATGAGAACCGGGGAGCTGTTTTTT
CSVGSGLAMRTGELFF